This paragraph covers one T cell receptor (beta chain) sequence. The CDR3 is 15 amino acids. V lost 8 bases and J lost 6; bases outside the gene matches: 14. Germline CDR1 SGHNT, CDR2 YENEEA. This record comes from a study of shared T cell receptors in the human thymus. Profiled with immunoSEQ multiplex PCR; TCRdb holds only in-frame clones, not every one. The sample contains 450,000 to 650,000 clones, 70% to 80% of which appear only once. The same sample was also used in a study of human thymus T cells.

The specimen sequenced was thymocytes. The gene calls are TRBV11-3 and TRBJ2-3; 7 positions agree with TRBD2. The sequence was collected from a boy in the first two years of life with a congenital heart defect. CDR3 amino acids: CASSPGGRASDTQYF. The CDR3 nucleotides read TGTGCCAGCTCCCCCGGGGGGAGGGCCTCGGATACGCAGTATTTT. Combining the CDR3 with reference TRBV11-3 and TRBJ2-3 gives the whole variable domain EAGVVQSPRYKIIEKKQPVAFWCNPISGHNTLYWYLQNLGQGPELLIRYENEEAVDDSQLPKDRFSAERLKGVDSTLKIQPAELGDSAVYLCASSPGGRASDTQYFGPGTRLTVL.